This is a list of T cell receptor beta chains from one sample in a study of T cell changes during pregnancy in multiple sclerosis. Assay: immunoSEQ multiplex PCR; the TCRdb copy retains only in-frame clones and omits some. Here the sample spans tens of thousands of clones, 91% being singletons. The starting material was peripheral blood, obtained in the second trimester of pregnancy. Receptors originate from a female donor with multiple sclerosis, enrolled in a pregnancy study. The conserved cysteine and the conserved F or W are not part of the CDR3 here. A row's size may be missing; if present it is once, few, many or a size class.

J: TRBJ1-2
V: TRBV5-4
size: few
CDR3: ASSPEPETEGYT

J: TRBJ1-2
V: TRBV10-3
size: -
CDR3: AISESAGPLLNYGYT

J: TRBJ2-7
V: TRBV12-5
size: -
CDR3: ASGGDRRASYEQY

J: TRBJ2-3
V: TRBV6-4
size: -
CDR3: ASSDSTSGGPDTQY

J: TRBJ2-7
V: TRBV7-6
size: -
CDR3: ASSLGDRGREQY

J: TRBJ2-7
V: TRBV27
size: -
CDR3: ASSLSGSYEQY

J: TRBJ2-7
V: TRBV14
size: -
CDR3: ASSPLELSYEQY

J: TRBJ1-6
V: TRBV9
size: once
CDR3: ASSVVPRTGTSPLH

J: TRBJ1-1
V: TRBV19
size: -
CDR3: ASMGGDLRMSTEAF

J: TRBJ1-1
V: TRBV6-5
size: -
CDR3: ASTGTATLEAF

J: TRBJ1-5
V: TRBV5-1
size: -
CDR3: ASSLSGTDYQPQH

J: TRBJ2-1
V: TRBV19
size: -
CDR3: ASSLGLGDEQF

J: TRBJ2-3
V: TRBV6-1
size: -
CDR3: ASSLLSTDTQY

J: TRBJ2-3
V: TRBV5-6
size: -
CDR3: ASSPDRGSDTQY

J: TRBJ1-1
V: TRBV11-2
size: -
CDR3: ASSLEWQGQTEAF

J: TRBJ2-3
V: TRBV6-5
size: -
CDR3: ASSYSMAGTQY

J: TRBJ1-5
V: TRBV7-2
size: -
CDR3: ASSSASNQPQH

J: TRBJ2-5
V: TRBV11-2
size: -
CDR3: ASRPGTGGIETQY

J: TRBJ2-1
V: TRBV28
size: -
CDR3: ASSPPGQGAWDEQF

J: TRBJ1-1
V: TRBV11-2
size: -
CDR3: ASSWSPGQGRQAF

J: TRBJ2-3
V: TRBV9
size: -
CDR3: ASSVIGAGEQY

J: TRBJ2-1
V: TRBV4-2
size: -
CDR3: ASSQDPGTSGGNEQF

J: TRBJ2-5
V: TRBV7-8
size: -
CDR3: ASSLSEETQY

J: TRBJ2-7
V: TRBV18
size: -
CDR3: ASSQGLNYEQY

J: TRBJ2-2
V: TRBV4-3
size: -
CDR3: ASSGLGQGANTGELF

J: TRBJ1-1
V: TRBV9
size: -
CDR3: ASSGQGPLNTEAF

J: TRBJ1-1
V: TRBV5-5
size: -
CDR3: ASSGALNTEAF

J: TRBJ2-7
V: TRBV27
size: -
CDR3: ASSSSAYYEQY

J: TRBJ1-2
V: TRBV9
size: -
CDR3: ASSVGTEGAYGYT

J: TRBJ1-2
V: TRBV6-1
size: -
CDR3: ASRTDRSSFYGYT

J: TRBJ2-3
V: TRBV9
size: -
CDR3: ASSPWTSGVTDTQY

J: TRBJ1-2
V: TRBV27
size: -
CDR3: ASSFWRGTGGVYGYT

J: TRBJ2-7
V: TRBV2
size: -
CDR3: ASSVAYEQY

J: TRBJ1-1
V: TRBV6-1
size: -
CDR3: ASSETGNTEAF

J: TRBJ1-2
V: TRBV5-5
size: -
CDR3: ASSLVVASSNYGYT

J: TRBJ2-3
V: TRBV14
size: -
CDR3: ASSQVGRNTDTQY

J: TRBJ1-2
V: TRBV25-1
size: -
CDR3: ASSESVSGYT

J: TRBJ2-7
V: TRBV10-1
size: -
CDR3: ASSEPLTGPTSYEQY

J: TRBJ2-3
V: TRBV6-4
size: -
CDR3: ASSALTSGGADTQY

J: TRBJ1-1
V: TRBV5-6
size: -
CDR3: ASSLGQLTEAF

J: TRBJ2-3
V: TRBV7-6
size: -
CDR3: ASSRWTGETDTQY

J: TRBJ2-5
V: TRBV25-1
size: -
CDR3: ASSEPPSRGVVETQY

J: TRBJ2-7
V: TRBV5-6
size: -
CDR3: ASSSRGSSPYEQY

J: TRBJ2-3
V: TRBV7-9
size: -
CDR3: ASTGEPFTDTQY

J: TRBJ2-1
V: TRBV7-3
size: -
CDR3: ASSLWTGKGYNEQF

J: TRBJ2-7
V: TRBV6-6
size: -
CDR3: ASSSTGLVAYEQY

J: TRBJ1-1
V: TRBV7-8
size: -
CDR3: ASSLGGGDTEAF

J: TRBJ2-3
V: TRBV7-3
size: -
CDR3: ASSPLAGGLTDTQY

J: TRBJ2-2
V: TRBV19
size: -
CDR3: ASRPTGTNTGELF

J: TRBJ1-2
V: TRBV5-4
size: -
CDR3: ASSLGGGYT

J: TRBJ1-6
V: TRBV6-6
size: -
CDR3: ASATARNDNSPLH

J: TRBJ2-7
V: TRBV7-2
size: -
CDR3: ASSSNSRTAAYEQY

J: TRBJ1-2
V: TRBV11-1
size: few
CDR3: ASSFNRGQGYT

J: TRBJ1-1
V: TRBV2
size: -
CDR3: ASSGALLLAF

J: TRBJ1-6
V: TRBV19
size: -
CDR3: ASSPGQDNSPLH